This TCR beta chain was found in a study of CD8 T cells in ankylosing spondylitis. Study-wide results and caveats: Both synovial fluid and blood in reactive arthritis had previously been reported to carry some motif variants. Characteristic of ankylosing spondylitis blood, it appeared, was a TCR beta motif comprising about eight highly homologous variants. As for the disease-linked clones, they showed a CD8+ phenotype and occurred at relatively low frequencies in peripheral blood. The authors reported significant enrichment of disease-linked clones in matched ankylosing spondylitis synovial fluid.

Regarding this clonotype: What it binds is unknown.

CDR1 and CDR2 from the germline V gene are SEHNR and FQNEAQ (reference sequence). The V end lost 5 bases, the J end lost 4 bases, and 18 bases lay between the germline ends. The CDR3 contains 15 residues. TCRdb analysed the 5' RACE reads with MiXCR anew, one entry per CDR3 protein. The top ten clones hold 2.5% to 3.5% of a sample with about 130,000 distinct CDR3 sequences, about a tenth of them seen once. The V and J genes are TRBV7-9 and TRBJ2-7; TRBD2 is a possible D gene (6 bases). Material for sequencing was blood, either unsorted or a sorted T cell fraction (not recorded which). This clonotype was obtained from a male donor with ankylosing spondylitis or in good health (not recorded which). CDR3 DNA sequence: TGTGCCAGCAGCCCGAGGAGGGGTAAGGTTTACGAGCAGTACTTC. Encoded protein: CASSPRRGKVYEQYF.